Given below is one T cell receptor beta chain in context. CDR1 KGHDR and CDR2 SFDVKD come from the germline V gene. Trimming shortened V by 2 bases and J by 5 bases, and 17 bases separated the two germline ends. The length of the CDR3 is 16 residues. Per the original data handling: It was from reference gene primer amplification that nucleated cell counts were estimated. Sequencing used immunoSEQ multiplex PCR; TCRdb keeps in-frame clones, though not all of them. That table supplies the V and J calls and clone size; D and trimming were determined from the DNA. This sample yields 250,000 to 350,000 clones, of which roughly 87% are seen a single time; about 2.2% belongs to the top ten. The entry originates in a study of blood T cell repertoires in COVID-19. Study details: Samples representing acute and convalescent COVID-19 were sourced from the United States, Italy and Spain.

This chain connects TRBV24-1 to TRBJ2-5; D may be TRBD2 (5 bases). This clonotype originated in a woman in her forties or fifties who had recovered from COVID-19. Sequences were obtained from peripheral blood. The CDR3 here is CATSDCPMVPGETQYF. CDR3 DNA sequence: TGTGCCACCAGTGATTGCCCCATGGTCCCGGGGGAGACCCAGTACTTC.